This T cell receptor (beta chain) was obtained from a study of blood T cell repertoires in COVID-19. Study context: Spain, Italy and the United States supplied samples that represented acute and convalescent COVID-19.

The CDR3 loop spans 14 amino acids. Trimming removed 3 bases from V and 6 bases from J, with 14 bases in between. In germline, CDR1 is KGHSH, CDR2 LQKENI. Under the authors' procedure: How many nucleated cells were present was estimated from reference gene primer amplification. Clones were sequenced by immunoSEQ multiplex PCR, and TCRdb holds only the in-frame ones, with some missing. That table furnishes V, J and clone size, whereas the DNA furnished D and trimming. This table has over 200,000 clones, about four fifths appearing once. Sequenced sample: peripheral blood. This TCR derives from a middle-aged man with active or convalescent COVID-19. The rearrangement uses TRBV18 and TRBJ1-1; tentative D call: TRBD1 (6 bases). The CDR3: CASSPLPTGSEAFF. The DNA of the CDR3 is TGTGCCAGCTCACCCCTTCCGACAGGATCTGAAGCTTTCTTT.